There are many counts of the clone carrying this T cell receptor beta chain. The data were taken from a study of low-dose radiotherapy and immunotherapy resistance in tumors. Study information: Each fraction given to Cohort 2 every two weeks delivered 1 Gy, and the total reached 13 Gy over 26 weeks. The regimen for patients comprised intravenous nivolumab 240 mg every two weeks plus intravenous ipilimumab 1 mg/kg every six weeks. The drug cyclophosphamide was given into a vein at 200 mg/m2 every two weeks, one day before radiation and immunotherapy.

CDR3 size: 15 residues. CDR1 is LGHDT and CDR2 is YNNKEL in the germline V gene (reference sequence). Trimming took 0 bases from V and 7 from J; bases not matched to a gene: 5. TRAV and TRBV primers primed cDNA for both TCRalpha and TCRbeta. The PCR that amplified TCRs ran for 20 cycles, relying on a constant-region primer and a V-primer adapter. TCRdb redid the calling of the reads with MiXCR, one entry per CDR3 protein. The data hold tens of thousands of distinct CDR3 sequences, with under 30% observed a single time. Indicated time point: before trial treatment. Sequenced material: PBMCs, taken before treatment. This TCR derives from a male donor with prostate cancer. J is TRBJ1-5 and V is TRBV3-1; 8 nucleotides agree with TRBD1. DNA for the CDR3: TGTGCCAGCAGCCAAGATTCGACAGGGGACCAGCCCCAGCATTTT. Amino acids: CASSQDSTGDQPQHF.